Listed below are T cell receptor beta chains from one sample, sequenced in a study of blood T cell repertoires in COVID-19. Libraries were prepared by immunoSEQ multiplex PCR; TCRdb keeps only in-frame clonotypes and omits some of them. The repertoire holds 65,000 to 80,000 clones, with over 80% as singletons. The sequenced sample consisted of peripheral blood. Receptors originate from a man aged 50-59 years with active COVID-19. Both conserved end residues are part of each CDR3. The D gene is left open where the match is weak. Not all rows give a size; the values are once, few, many and, for expanded clones, a class.

TRBV28	-	TRBJ2-7	-	TGTGCCAGCAGCCTGTACGAGCAGTACTTC	CASSLYEQYF
TRBV7-9	-	TRBJ2-7	-	TGTGCCAGCAGCCCCGGGACACCTCCCTACGAGCAGTACTTC	CASSPGTPPYEQYF
TRBV9	TRBD2	TRBJ2-3	once	TGTGCCAGCAGCCCGGGACTAGCGGGAGATCAGAGGGGTGGCAGAAGCACAGATACGCAGTATTTT	CASSPGLAGDQRGGRSTDTQYF
TRBV28	TRBD2	TRBJ2-7	-	TGTGCCAGCGCCGTTGGGGGGGCCTACGAGCAGTACTTC	CASAVGGAYEQYF
TRBV5-4	TRBD1	TRBJ1-6	-	TGTGCCAGCAGTTTCAGATTGACAGGGGGCGCGAATCCTTCACCCCTCCACTTT	CASSFRLTGGANPSPLHF
TRBV10-1	-	TRBJ1-3	-	TGCGCCAGCGGGGAGGCACCCAGCGGGAGCACCATATATTTT	CASGEAPSGSTIYF
TRBV5-8	-	TRBJ1-5	-	TGTGCCAGCAGCACCGGTAGGGGCCCCCAGCCCCAGCATTTT	CASSTGRGPQPQHF
TRBV28	TRBD1	TRBJ1-5	-	TGTGCCAGCAGTTCTGACAGGGTTCAGCCCCAGCATTTT	CASSSDRVQPQHF
TRBV5-1	-	TRBJ2-1	-	TGCGCCAGCAGCCCCCAGTGGGGGGGCCGTAGTGAGCAGTTCTTC	CASSPQWGGRSEQFF
TRBV7-6	-	TRBJ2-7	-	TGTGCCAGCAGCTTAGATGCAGGGGGAGGAAACGAGCAGTACTTC	CASSLDAGGGNEQYF
TRBV19	-	TRBJ1-6	-	TGTGCCAGTAGTCCAGGACTTAATTCACCCCTCCACTTT	CASSPGLNSPLHF
TRBV9	-	TRBJ1-2	-	TGTGCCAGCAGCGCCACCGCGGGGTCCCTAGACTATGGCTACACCTTC	CASSATAGSLDYGYTF
TRBV28	-	TRBJ2-1	few	TGTGCCAGCAGTTTAGGGGCTGAGCAGTTCTTC	CASSLGAEQFF